This T cell receptor (beta chain) comes out of a study of cytomegalovirus exposure and HLA in healthy donors. Study-level findings and limits: Some TCR beta chains (about 170 of them) were listed as cytomegalovirus-associated.

The primer mix had 60 Vbeta and 13 Jbeta primers. TCRdb's copy holds only in-frame clones and misses some; the assay was immunoSEQ multiplex PCR. The profile shows approximately 92,000 clones, just over 70% of them singletons. Germline V gene data show CDR1 as MNHNS and CDR2 as SASEGT. This CDR3 has 14 amino acids. Samples came from healthy bone marrow donors. Regarding this clone: Its target is unknown. Relative to the germline gene, one junction end is altered; a read error may explain this. Different DNA sequences within this sample yield the same CDR3.

This chain joins TRBV6-1 and TRBJ1-3; D gene uncertain. The clonotype comes from a man between 60 and 75 years old in good health and CMV-seronegative. Sequences were obtained from PBMCs. The CDR3 sequence: CASSAEAWGNTIYF. The CDR3 coding sequence is TGTGCTAGCAGTGCAGAGGCCTGGGGAAACACCATATATTTT.